This TCR beta chain was captured in a study of blood T cell repertoires in COVID-19. About the study: Material from acute and convalescent COVID-19 was sourced from the United States, Italy and Spain.

Participants were aged roughly 18 to 90 years, lived in over 20 US areas, and enrolled virtually. The study assigned cohorts using participant-reported clinical history. Study processing details: The assay estimated nucleated cells by amplifying reference gene primers. Assay used: immunoSEQ multiplex PCR; TCRdb lists only in-frame clones, some missing. That table gives V, J and clone size, and the DNA gave D and trimming. The top ten hold less than 4% of the sample, which has 140,000 to 150,000 clones, around four fifths seen once. Sequencing was done on a sample of PBMCs or T cells enriched from blood (not recorded which). This receptor was identified in a woman aged 45-65 years with acute COVID-19.

The CDR3 reads CASSLGAANYGYTF. The DNA for the CDR3 is TGTGCCAGCAGCTTAGGGGCAGCAAACTATGGCTACACCTTC. The V call is TRBV11-2, the J call TRBJ1-2; D remains ambiguous. CDR3 length: 14 amino acids. Trimming shortened V by 1 base and J by 2 bases, and 8 bases separated the two germline ends. In germline, CDR1 is SGHAT, CDR2 FQNNGV.